Only a few counts were recorded for the clone carrying this T cell receptor (beta chain). The source of the sample is a study of T-cell reconstitution after alpha-beta-depleted transplantation in children. V dropped 7 bases and J dropped 3; count of bases not matched to a gene: 5. The germline V gene encodes CDR1 MNHEY and CDR2 SMNVEV (reference sequence). This CDR3 contains 14 residues. Unique molecular identifiers were used to barcode this TCRbeta library. From the PCR reads, TCRdb called clonotypes with MiXCR, one entry per CDR3 protein. The table has about 420,000 distinct CDR3 sequences, roughly a tenth seen once.

This chain connects TRBV27 to TRBJ2-7, with TRBD1 matching over 11 bases. The source was PBMCs from the stem cell graft donor, collected from the stem cell graft. The TCR sequence derives from a human donor who donated a stem cell graft to a child with acute myeloid leukemia. For the CDR3, the DNA is TGTGCCAGCACTCTTGGGACAGGGGGCTACGAGCAGTACTTC. Amino acids: CASTLGTGGYEQYF.